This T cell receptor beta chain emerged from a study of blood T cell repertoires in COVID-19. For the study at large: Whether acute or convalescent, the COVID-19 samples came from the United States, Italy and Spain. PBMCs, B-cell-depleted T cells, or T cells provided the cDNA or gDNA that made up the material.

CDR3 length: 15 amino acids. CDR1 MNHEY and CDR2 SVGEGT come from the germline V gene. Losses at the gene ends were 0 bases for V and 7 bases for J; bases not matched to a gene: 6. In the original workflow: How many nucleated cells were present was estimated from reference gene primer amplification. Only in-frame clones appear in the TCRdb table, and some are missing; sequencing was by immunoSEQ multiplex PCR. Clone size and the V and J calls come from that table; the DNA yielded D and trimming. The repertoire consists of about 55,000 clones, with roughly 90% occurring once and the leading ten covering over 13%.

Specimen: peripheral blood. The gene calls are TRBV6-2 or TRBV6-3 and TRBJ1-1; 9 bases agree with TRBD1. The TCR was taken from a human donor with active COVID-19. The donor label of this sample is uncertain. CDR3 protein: CASSYSTGGTGEAFF. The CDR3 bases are TGTGCCAGCAGTTACTCGACAGGGGGGACTGGTGAAGCTTTCTTT.